This T cell receptor (beta chain) was profiled in a study of yellow fever vaccine responses in identical twins. The CDR3 covers 11 residues. TCRdb re-called the RT-PCR reads through MiXCR, storing one row per CDR3 protein. The table records about 13,000 distinct CDR3 sequences, about 83% of them present only once. The TCR sequence derives from a woman in her late teens or twenties who received the yellow fever vaccine. V usage is TRBV21-1 and J usage is TRBJ2-7; TRBD2 reflects the table's D call only, with no check against the DNA. TRBV21-1 constitutes a pseudogene. The material sequenced was T cells from blood (PBMCs), unsorted or a sorted subset (not recorded which), taken before or after yellow fever vaccination (not recorded which). CDR3 protein: CASSREDEQYF. The CDR3 DNA sequence: TGTGCCAGCAGCAGGGAGGACGAGCAGTACTTC.